This note documents a single TCR beta chain sequence. This sample is drawn from a study of response to subunit inactivated influenza vaccine. TCRdb ran MiXCR on the RT-PCR reads and lists one entry per CDR3 protein. The top ten clones hold 11% of a sample with fewer than 800,000 distinct CDR3 sequences, more than 15% of them seen once. This CDR3 has 13 residues. With 3 bases removed from V and 6 bases from J, the gap between germline ends came to 9 bases. CDR1 KGHDR and CDR2 SFDVKD come from the germline V gene. This chain joins TRBV24-1 and TRBJ2-3; maybe TRBD1 (5 bases). This clonotype was sampled from a man over 45 who received an inactivated influenza vaccine. This specimen consisted of PBMCs from blood, obtained about 13 days after vaccination. The CDR3: CATSDVTEDTQYF. The CDR3 DNA sequence: TGTGCCACCAGTGATGTGACAGAGGATACGCAGTATTTT.